Here is one TCR beta chain with its context. This receptor's antigen is unknown. No base quality values were provided; no much bigger clone lies one nucleotide off. In the first month after transplant, blood samples were collected up to 4 times, and after that at least monthly when available. The data derive from a study of graft-versus-host responses after intestinal transplantation listed by TCRdb under 2021. Study-level background: Recipients received multivisceral, liver-intestinal, or isolated intestinal transplants. All recipients received anti-thymocyte globulin induction followed by maintenance tacrolimus and steroids for 3 to 4 years. Graft-versus-host and host-versus-graft alloreactive T cell clones were tracked in the graft, circulation and bone marrow after intestinal transplantation using bulk TCR-beta CDR3 sequencing. To identify alloreactive clones, pre-transplant mixed lymphocyte reaction products were sequenced and compared with unstimulated pre-transplant donor and recipient T cells. Of the roughly 23 intestinal transplant recipients enrolled in the cohort, one of whom was a retransplant, a few patients without pretransplant specimens were excluded. A peak of at least 4% donor T cells among recipient peripheral blood mononuclear cells was the definition used for donor T cell macrochimerism. Rather than being sequenced by the commercial service, samples from a few later patients were sequenced in-house on an Illumina MiSeq and processed with MiXCR. What the study reported, not specific to this receptor: Conclusions were limited by the relatively low number and heterogeneity of intestinal transplant patients. Peak levels of circulating GvH clones were associated with declines in HvG clones early after transplant. GvH clones turned up in recipient bone marrow, with some appearing earlier in ileal mucosa or blood, a pattern consistent with an intestinal mucosal origin. High GvH to HvG T cell clonal ratios were observed in the allografts of patients with donor T cell macrochimerism.

Trimming takes 4 bases from V and 4 bases from J, and the germline ends sit 12 bases apart. The CDR3 has 14 amino acids, counting the end cysteine and phenylalanine. Of the read, only the CDR3 DNA is kept; its 42 bases are in frame from base 1. For CDR1 and CDR2, the germline V gene lists MRHNA and SNTAGT. Library generation was performed with the immunoSEQ multiplex PCR assay. For most patients, genomic DNA was subjected to high-throughput TCR-beta CDR3 sequencing by Adaptive Biotechnologies. The paper's processing steps were these. Adaptive's ImmunoSEQ software supplied the TCR sequencing data for about 18 patients, while MiXCR and VDJtools were used to process a few other patients. CDR3 nucleotide sequences shared between donor and recipient were removed because their origin could not be assigned. To count as alloreactive, a clone needed at least 2-fold expansion over unstimulated cells and a minimum CFSE-low frequency of 0.002% (template counts) or 0.001% (read counts). Clones detected in sequenced pre-transplant spleen, lymph node, or MLR CFSE-low populations of the donor or recipient were defined as mappable. Cumulative frequency of alloreactive clones was calculated as a percentage of all sequences weighted by copy number. TCRdb's version of the immuneACCESS table is confined to in-frame rearrangements and falls short of the full clone set. An unresolved V gene accounts for under half of the shortfall where checked; the remainder is of unknown origin. Clone size and V and J calls were adopted from that table, with D and trimming inferred from the DNA. This sample gives nearly 20,000 clones in total; about 89% of them show up just once. The ten largest clones add up to around 8.9% of the sample.

The sequence derives from a human patient who received an intestinal transplant, so some T cells may come from the graft donor. The chain was built from TRBV6-4 and TRBJ2-3; the D gene is unclear. Specimen: PBMCs, collected roughly 32 weeks after intestinal transplant. The base sequence is TGTGCCAGCAGTGTGGGCCCCCAGGCAGATACGCAGTATTTT. Translated, it reads CASSVGPQADTQYF.